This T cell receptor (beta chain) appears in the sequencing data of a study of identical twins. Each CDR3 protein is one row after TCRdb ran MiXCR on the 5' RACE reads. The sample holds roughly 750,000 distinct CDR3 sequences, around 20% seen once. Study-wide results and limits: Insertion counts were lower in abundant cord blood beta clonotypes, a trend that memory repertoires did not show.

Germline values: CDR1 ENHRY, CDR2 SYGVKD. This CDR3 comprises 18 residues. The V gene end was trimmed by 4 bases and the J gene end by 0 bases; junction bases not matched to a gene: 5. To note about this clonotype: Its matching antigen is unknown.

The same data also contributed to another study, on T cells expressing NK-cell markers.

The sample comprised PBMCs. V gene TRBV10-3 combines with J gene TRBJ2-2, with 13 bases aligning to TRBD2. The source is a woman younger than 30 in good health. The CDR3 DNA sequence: TGTGCCATCAGTGGGGGACTAGCGGGAAATGCGAACACCGGGGAGCTGTTTTTT. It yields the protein CAISGGLAGNANTGELFF.